This TCR beta chain came from a study of beta chain features in type 1 diabetes (dated by TCRdb to between 2018 and 2020). For the study in its entirety: Mean age, gender distribution, total cell number and subset yield were not different between patients and healthy donors. The study compared TCRB repertoires of sorted circulating CD4+ T cell subsets between recently diagnosed type 1 diabetes patients and matched healthy donors. Regulatory and stem cell-like memory subsets were obtained from only 8 patients and roughly 8 healthy donors, while naive and central memory subsets were obtained from all 30 or so donors. A total of approximately 100,000,000 sorted cells were examined across all samples, and the number of cells per subset was strongly correlated with RNA yield.

The entire amount of isolated RNA was reverse transcribed using the High Capacity cDNA Reverse Transcription Kit, so the sequenced TCRB transcripts were expressed ones. Naive, central memory and regulatory T cell samples underwent deep immunoSEQ sequencing, averaging roughly 3.5 million total reads per sample. Sorted cells were lysed in RLT buffer, and RNA was extracted using DNase-treated RNeasy Micro or Mini kits according to cell number. To prevent cross-contamination, every cell subset was processed on its own, while patient and healthy donor samples were processed together. The immunoSEQ multiplex PCR was used to amplify TCRB sequences from cDNA, yielding 87-bp fragments that span the CDR3 region. The amplicons were sequenced using the Illumina HiSeq platform. In the original analysis: PCR bias was computationally corrected using synthetic template baselines, reads within Hamming distance 2 were collapsed, and singletons that could not be merged were discarded. Reads were aligned against IMGT to assign V, D and J genes, CDR3 length and insertions or deletions at six rearrangement sites. Clonotype counts were normalized to sorted cell number within each subset before computing true diversity and Gini coefficients with the tcR R package. The overlap coefficient, calculated on TCRB nucleotide sequences, was used to quantify repertoire sharing. Out-of-frame TCRB sequences from naive cells were analyzed as a proxy for the pre-selection repertoire. In its TCRdb copy, this immuneACCESS table keeps in-frame sequences only and misses some clones. Where compared with another copy, unresolved V genes explain less than half of these, and the others have no known cause. That table supplies the V and J calls and clone size; D and trimming were determined from the DNA. The sample profile shows about 740,000 clones; around an eighth of them were found once. The ten largest clonotypes hold about 0.02% of the sample.

V is cut by 1 base and J by 1 base, and the space between the germline ends is 7 bases. The CDR3 spans 14 residues, from the cysteine through the phenylalanine. The kept DNA is CDR3 alone, 42 bases in frame from the first base. The germline V gene provides CDR1 SGHTA and CDR2 FQGNSA. General study outcomes and caveats: Patients with type 1 diabetes made fewer insertions and deleted more nucleotides at VDJ recombination sites, implying thymic rearrangement abnormalities. Only small numbers of individuals were included in the HLA sub-analyses, which left unresolved whether HLA type had any influence on TCRB rearrangement. Shorter templates might have been favored by PCR, but patient and control samples were amplified and corrected together, so both groups would have been affected equally by any skew. Naive, central memory and regulatory TCRB repertoires appeared more similar among patients than among healthy donors. Because cDNA rather than genomic DNA was sequenced, highly expressing activated cells could have been over-represented, although no difference in activation and CD3 levels was found between groups. A moderate but significant shortening of TCRB CDR3 length was observed in type 1 diabetes patients in all four CD4+ subsets.

From each donor, a single peripheral blood sample of 95 to 150 mL on average was drawn into heparinised tubes. A BD FACSAria II and a panel including CD45RO, CCR7, CD25, CD127, CD95 and CD27 were used to sort naive, central memory, regulatory and stem cell-like memory CD4+ T cells. Every sorted population had a purity above 98%. PBMCs were isolated immediately by Lymphoprep density gradient centrifugation and stained directly without culture. So that batch effects would be minimized, each experiment stained and sorted samples in pairs, pairing one healthy donor with one patient. With regard to this clone: The antigen this receptor binds is unknown. The input lacks base qualities; no much larger clone sits a single base away.

This chain is built from TRBV7-2 and TRBJ1-1, and the D gene may be TRBD1, 5 bases matching. This TCR derives from a man in his late teens or twenties with type 1 diabetes. Material: naive CD4+ T cells from blood. In light of the paper, this sample's cell subset or site label describes: true naive CD4+ T cells. The DNA sequence follows: TGTGCCAGCAGCTTAGTCACAGGGAACACTGAAGCTTTCTTT. Translated, it reads CASSLVTGNTEAFF.